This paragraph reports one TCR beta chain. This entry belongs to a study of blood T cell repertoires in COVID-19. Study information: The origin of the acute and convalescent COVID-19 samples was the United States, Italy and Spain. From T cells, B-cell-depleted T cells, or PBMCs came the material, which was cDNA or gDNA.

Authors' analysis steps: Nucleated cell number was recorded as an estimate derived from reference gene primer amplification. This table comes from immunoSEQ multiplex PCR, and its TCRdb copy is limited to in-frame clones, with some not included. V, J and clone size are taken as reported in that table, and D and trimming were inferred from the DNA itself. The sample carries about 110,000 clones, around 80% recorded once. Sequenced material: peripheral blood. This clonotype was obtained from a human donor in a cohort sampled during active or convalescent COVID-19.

CDR3 loop: CASGSIAGRAETQYF. The CDR3 coding sequence is TGTGCTAGTGGTTCGATAGCGGGGCGGGCCGAGACCCAGTACTTC. V and J are TRBV12-5 and TRBJ2-5, with 8 bases matching TRBD2. V was pared by 4 bases and J by 5 bases, with 9 bases of the junction left unmatched. Per the germline V gene, CDR1 is LGHNT and CDR2 is FRNRAP. This CDR3 is 15 amino acids long.